The 19 T cell receptor delta chains given below trace back to one sample, sequenced in a study of gamma-delta chains in newborns, infants, children (dated by TCRdb to between 2018 and 2020). The reads were generated on an Illumina MiSeq. Identical DNA sequences were merged into single rows after TCRdb reprocessed the public reads with CATT. In this sample the table shows roughly 5,000 delta-chain clones, 2.5% to 3% of which occur a single time. Roughly 13% of the sample belongs to the ten largest clones. Sequencing was done on a sample of blood. The source is a child who was a newborn, infant or young child, either healthy, febrile or measles-vaccinated (not recorded which).

By share of the sample, this clone is medium-sized. Other DNA sequences in the sample encode the same CDR3. The gene calls are TRDV2 and TRDJ2, with D perhaps matching TRDD3 (6 bases). CDR1 is GEAIGNYY, CDR2 EKD, per germline. V was cut by 0 bases and J by 5 bases, with 9 bases left in between. The CDR3 sequence is 14 residues long. As DNA, the CDR3 is TGTGCCTGTGACACCGTTGGGGATACAGCACAACTCTTCTTT. Translation: CACDTVGDTAQLFF.

By share, this clone ranks as large. The same CDR3 can be traced to other DNA sequences in this sample. This chain connects TRDV2 to TRDJ1; D might be TRDD3 (6 bases). There are 16 residues in the CDR3. CDR1 is GEAIGNYY and CDR2 is EKD in the germline V gene. V was cut by 3 bases and J by 3 bases, with 19 bases left in between. This CDR3 reads CACDLLGPKGADKLIF. DNA for the CDR3: TGTGCCTGTGACTTACTGGGCCCCAAGGGGGCCGATAAACTCATCTTT.

This clone was seen more than once but under ten times. Other DNA sequences in the same sample also yield this CDR3. This chain links TRDV2 with TRDJ1, with D maybe TRDD3 (5 bases). The V and J ends lost 0 bases and 0 bases respectively, with 10 bases between them. CDR1 is GEAIGNYY, CDR2 EKD, per germline. This CDR3 contains 15 residues. CDR3 coding DNA: TGTGCCTGTGACACCGGGGGCTCGTACACCGATAAACTCATCTTT. The encoded protein is CACDTGGSYTDKLIF.

J is TRDJ1 and V is TRDV2; 9 positions agree with TRDD3. Germline V CDR1 and CDR2: GEAIGNYY, EKD. The V segment lost 1 base and the J segment 0 bases; nucleotides outside the gene matches: 5. The CDR3 length is 16 residues. The CDR3 is CACDTLGDTYTDKLIF. For the CDR3, the DNA is TGTGCCTGTGACACTCTCGGGGATACGTACACCGATAAACTCATCTTT.

V is TRDV2 and J is TRDJ1; 10 nucleotides line up with TRDD3. This CDR3 contains 15 residues. Trimming at V came to 2 bases and at J to 1 base, leaving 3 bases not matched to a gene. Germline assignment: CDR1 GEAIGNYY and CDR2 EKD. CDR3 loop: CACDKLGDPTDKLIF. The DNA of the CDR3 is TGTGCCTGTGACAAACTGGGGGATCCCACCGATAAACTCATCTTT.

The chain couples TRDV1 to TRDJ1; TRDD3 agrees at 11 bases. V shed 5 bases, J shed 0 bases, and the junction held 17 bases outside the gene matches. There are 20 residues in the CDR3. CDR1 and CDR2 (germline): TSWWSYY, QGS. The CDR3 nucleotides read TGTGCTCTTGGGATCTACTGGGGGATATCCCCCGGACCGTACACCGATAAACTCATCTTT. Its protein is CALGIYWGISPGPYTDKLIF.

This clone was observed a handful of times. This chain joins TRDV2 and TRDJ1; 9 bases are a match to TRDD3. The CDR3 has 18 residues. V lost 0 bases and J lost 0; bases outside the gene matches: 10. The germline gives CDR1 GEAIGNYY, CDR2 EKD. The CDR3: CACDTIPTGGTYTDKLIF. CDR3 sequence (DNA): TGTGCCTGTGACACCATCCCTACTGGGGGAACGTACACCGATAAACTCATCTTT.

V and J are TRDV2 and TRDJ3, with D maybe TRDD3 (5 bases). With 1 base removed from V and 2 bases from J, the gap between germline ends came to 8 bases. The CDR3 extends over 16 amino acids. Germline values: CDR1 GEAIGNYY, CDR2 EKD. The CDR3 is CACDTLDTWDTRQMFF. The CDR3, as DNA: TGTGCCTGTGACACGTTGGATACCTGGGACACCCGACAGATGTTTTTC.

This clone is categorized as medium-sized. This chain uses TRDV2 with TRDJ3, with TRDD3 as a possible D gene (6 bases). Germline lookup yields CDR1 GEAIGNYY and CDR2 EKD. V was trimmed by 0 bases and J by 0 bases, leaving 11 bases between them. The CDR3 extends over 18 amino acids. The CDR3 DNA reads TGTGCCTGTGACACCGTTGGGGGTGCCTCCTGGGACACCCGACAGATGTTTTTC. It translates to CACDTVGGASWDTRQMFF.

The chain combines TRDV2 with TRDJ3; TRDD3 matches 8 bases. The germline CDR1 and CDR2 sequences are GEAIGNYY and EKD. J gave up 0 bases and V 1 base, and 10 bases lay outside the gene matches. The CDR3 runs to 20 residues. The CDR3 is CACDTGGFPPSSWDTRQMFF. CDR3 nucleotides: TGTGCCTGTGACACTGGGGGATTCCCTCCAAGCTCCTGGGACACCCGACAGATGTTTTTC.

The genes are TRDV2 and TRDJ3; 9 bases fit TRDD3. Unmatched junction bases numbered 3, after V lost 0 bases and J lost 1 base. This CDR3 contains 18 residues. Looked up from germline, CDR1 is GEAIGNYY and CDR2 is EKD. In DNA, the CDR3 is TGTGCCTGTGACACCGGGGGATACCAGTCCTGGGACACCCGACAGATGTTTTTC. The encoded protein is CACDTGGYQSWDTRQMFF.

This sequence joins TRDV2 and TRDJ2; TRDD3 matches 8 bases. The CDR3 consists of 18 residues. The V gene end was trimmed by 0 bases and the J gene end by 8 bases; junction bases not matched to a gene: 16. CDR1 is GEAIGNYY, CDR2 EKD, per germline. This chain's CDR3 is CACDTADYWGLRQAQLFF. The CDR3 bases are TGTGCCTGTGACACCGCTGACTACTGGGGGTTGCGACAGGCACAACTCTTCTTT.

By share of the sample, this clone is medium-sized. A read error may be the cause here, since a much bigger clone is one base away. Distinct nucleotide sequences in the sample also encode this CDR3. J is TRDJ1 and V is TRDV2; TRDD3 matches at 10 bases. The CDR3 loop spans 14 amino acids. Losses at the gene ends were 2 bases for V and 2 bases for J; bases not matched to a gene: 1. CDR1 is GEAIGNYY, CDR2 EKD, per germline. This CDR3 reads CACDKLGDTDKLIF. The CDR3 region has the DNA TGTGCCTGTGACAAACTGGGGGATACCGATAAACTCATCTTT.

This clone was detected a few times. The rearrangement uses TRDV2 and TRDJ3, with 9 bases aligning to TRDD3. Unmatched junction bases numbered 9, after V lost 0 bases and J lost 1 base. The CDR3 covers 20 residues. In germline, CDR1 is GEAIGNYY, CDR2 EKD. CDR3 nucleotides: TGTGCCTGTGACACCAACTGGGGGACCCCCCGATCCTGGGACACCCGACAGATGTTTTTC. This gives the protein CACDTNWGTPRSWDTRQMFF.

The genes are TRDV2 and TRDJ1, with 9 bases lining up with TRDD3. This CDR3 comprises 14 residues. The V gene's germline CDR1 is GEAIGNYY and CDR2 EKD. The V segment lost 0 bases and the J segment 7 bases; nucleotides outside the gene matches: 5. The CDR3 bases are TGTGCCTGTGACACCGTGGGGATACGGGGTAAACTCATCTTT. As protein: CACDTVGIRGKLIF.

Within the sample, this clone is medium-sized (0.01 to 0.1%). V gene TRDV2 combines with J gene TRDJ3; 11 positions match TRDD3. The junction had 7 bases not matched to a gene; V was cut back by 1 base and J by 0 bases. The germline V gene has CDR1 GEAIGNYY and CDR2 EKD. The CDR3 sequence is 20 residues long. CDR3 sequence reads: CACDTLLGDKSSWDTRQMFF. As DNA, the CDR3 is TGTGCCTGTGACACGCTACTGGGGGATAAAAGCTCCTGGGACACCCGACAGATGTTTTTC.

There are a few counts of this clone. This chain connects TRDV2 to TRDJ3, with 9 bases that match TRDD3. This CDR3 contains 20 residues. The V segment lost 2 bases and the J segment 0 bases; nucleotides outside the gene matches: 10. The germline V gene encodes CDR1 GEAIGNYY and CDR2 EKD. The CDR3 DNA reads as TGTGCCTGTGACAAAGTACTGGGGGAGTACAGCTCCTGGGACACCCGACAGATGTTTTTC. Protein product: CACDKVLGEYSSWDTRQMFF.

This clone came up a few times. V usage is TRDV2 and J usage is TRDJ3; TRDD3 matches 12 bases. Looked up from germline, CDR1 is GEAIGNYY and CDR2 is EKD. The CDR3 consists of 21 residues. The V and J ends lost 0 bases and 0 bases, in that order; junction bases with no gene match: 8. CDR3 region: CACDTLVLGDTSSWDTRQMFF. In nucleotides, the CDR3 is TGTGCCTGTGACACCTTAGTACTGGGGGATACTAGCTCCTGGGACACCCGACAGATGTTTTTC.

In nucleotides, the CDR3 is TGTGCCTGTGACACCGTAGAGCTCACAGCACAACTCTTCTTT. This translates into CACDTVELTAQLFF. The chain is built from TRDV2 and TRDJ2; D not certain. The CDR3 sequence is 14 residues long. Trimming left V 0 bases short and J 5 bases short, with 9 bases between. Germline CDR1 GEAIGNYY, CDR2 EKD.